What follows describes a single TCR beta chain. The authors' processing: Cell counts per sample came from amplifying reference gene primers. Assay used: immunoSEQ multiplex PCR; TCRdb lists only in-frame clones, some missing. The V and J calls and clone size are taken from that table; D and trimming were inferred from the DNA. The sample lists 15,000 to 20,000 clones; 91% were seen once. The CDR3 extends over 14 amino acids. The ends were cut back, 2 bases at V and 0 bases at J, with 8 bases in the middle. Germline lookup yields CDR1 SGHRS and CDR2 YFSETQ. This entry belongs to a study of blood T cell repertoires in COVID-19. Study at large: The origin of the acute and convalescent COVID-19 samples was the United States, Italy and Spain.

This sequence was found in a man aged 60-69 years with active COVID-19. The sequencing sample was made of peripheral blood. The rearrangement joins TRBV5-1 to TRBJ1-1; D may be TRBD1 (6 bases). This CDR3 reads CASSFGGLNTEAFF. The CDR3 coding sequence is TGCGCCAGCAGCTTCGGGGGGCTGAACACTGAAGCTTTCTTT.